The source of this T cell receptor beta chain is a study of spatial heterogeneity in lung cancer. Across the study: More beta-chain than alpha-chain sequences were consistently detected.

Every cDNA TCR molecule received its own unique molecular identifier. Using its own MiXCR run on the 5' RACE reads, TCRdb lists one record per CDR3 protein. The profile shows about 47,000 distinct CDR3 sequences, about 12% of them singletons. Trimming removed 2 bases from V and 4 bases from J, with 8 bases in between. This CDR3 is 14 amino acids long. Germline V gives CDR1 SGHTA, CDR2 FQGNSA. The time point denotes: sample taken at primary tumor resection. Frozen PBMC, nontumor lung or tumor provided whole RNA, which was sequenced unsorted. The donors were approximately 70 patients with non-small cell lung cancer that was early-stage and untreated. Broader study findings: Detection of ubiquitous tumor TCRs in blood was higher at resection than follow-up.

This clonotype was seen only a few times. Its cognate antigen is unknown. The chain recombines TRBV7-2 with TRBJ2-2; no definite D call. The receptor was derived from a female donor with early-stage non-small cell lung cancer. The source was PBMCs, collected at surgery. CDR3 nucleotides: TGTGCCAGCAGCTTAAAGCAGAGCACCGGGGAGCTGTTTTTT. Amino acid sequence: CASSLKQSTGELFF.